This T cell receptor (beta chain) is drawn from a study of post-analysis software for immune sequencing data (dated by TCRdb to between 2014 and 2017). With respect to the entire study: Disease courses on record covered relapsing-remitting, secondary progressive and progressive-relapsing multiple sclerosis, though some patients had no subtype annotation. Patient repertoires were compared against 11 previously published healthy control repertoires from donors aged roughly 6 to 28 years. A subset of samples was prepared in parallel using single-end sample barcoding, then pooled and co-amplified after Illumina adapter ligation.

Notes on this clonotype: The specificity of this receptor is unknown. Per-nucleotide qualities are absent, and no much larger clonotype sits a single base away.

The CDR3 covers 12 residues, taking in both the cysteine and the phenylalanine. The read is trimmed to its CDR3 DNA, 36 bases read in frame from base 1. Sequences SEHNR (CDR1) and FQNEAQ (CDR2) are obtained from the germline V gene (reference sequence). V lost 6 bases and J lost 8 bases; the stretch between them is 13 bases long. Receptors were amplified or captured by PCR. Sequencing instrument: Illumina HiSeq 2500. To reduce PCR and sequencing biases, unique molecular identifiers were incorporated into the TCR beta cDNA libraries. Per 1 to 10 million input T cells, 500,000 or so cDNA molecules were obtained, such that each molecule approximated one T cell. The patient libraries were prepared and sequenced using the same protocol as the earlier healthy control dataset. Within a given batch, samples were prepared together, multiplexed and sequenced on the same HiSeq lane. The study's processing was this. Raw barcoded reads were processed with MIGEC, and single-read molecular identifier groups were discarded before consensus assembly and CDR3 extraction. Clonotype tables were post-analysed with VDJtools, normalizing diversity by down-sampling all datasets to the smallest sample size. Repertoire overlap clustering matched CDR3 amino acid but not nucleotide sequences to correct batch-related cross-sample contamination. The public reads were reprocessed in TCRdb via fastp at Q25 and MiXCR, keeping in-frame beta chains. Identical CDR3 protein sequences are pooled into one entry, listed with their most common genes and DNA. The authors' filters were not applied to this entry. This sample comprises 740,000 or so distinct CDR3 sequences, approximately 53% of them detected only once. Around 4.5% of the sample goes to the ten largest clones.

TCR beta repertoires were profiled from peripheral blood of more than ten young patients with multiple sclerosis to demonstrate the VDJtools post-analysis software. The multiple sclerosis patients were children and adolescents between roughly 6 and 15 years of age. What the authors observed across the whole study: Significantly higher frequencies in patients than in controls were found for five or six TRBV segments, including TRBV5-6, TRBV5-1 and TRBV20-1. Normalized Chao1 diversity was significantly lower in multiple sclerosis patients than controls, suggesting substantial peripheral T-cell clonal expansion. When samples were clustered directly using the F measure, samples prepared in the same batch co-clustered strongly, which prompted a batch-effect correction. The control group was slightly older than the multiple sclerosis patient group.

The origin of this receptor is a girl aged 10 to 17 with multiple sclerosis. Recombination joined TRBV7-9 with TRBJ1-1, with a tentative D gene TRBD1 over 6 matching bases. Source material: blood. CDR3 sequence: CASRGGTEEAFF. The nucleotides read TGTGCCAGCAGGGGGGGCACCGAAGAAGCTTTCTTT.